One sample yielded the 21 T cell receptor beta chains listed below, sequenced in a study of cytomegalovirus exposure and HLA in healthy donors. Vbeta (60) and Jbeta (13) primers were used in the PCR. The repertoire was sequenced with immunoSEQ multiplex PCR; TCRdb's copy has only in-frame clones and lacks some. The sample contains approximately 110,000 clones, around three quarters of which appear only once. The source material was PBMCs. The receptors were gathered from a woman between 18 and 29 years old in good health and CMV-seropositive.

The gene calls are TRBV30 and TRBJ2-1, with TRBD1 matching over 10 bases. The CDR3 totals 15 residues. The J segment lost 9 bases and the V segment lost 3 bases, leaving 11 bases of the junction unmatched. Per germline, CDR1 GTSNPN and CDR2 SVGIG (reference sequence). CDR3 loop: CAWRGGTGERGEQFF. The CDR3 DNA is TGTGCCTGGAGGGGGGGGACAGGGGAAAGAGGTGAGCAGTTCTTC.

The CDR3 sequence: CASRNRELAGGPRDTQYF. For the CDR3, the DNA is TGTGCCAGCAGGAACCGAGAACTAGCGGGAGGGCCGAGGGATACGCAGTATTTT. The rearrangement links TRBV2 to TRBJ2-3, with 13 nucleotides matching TRBD2. Germline-derived CDR1 and CDR2 are SNHLY and FYNNEI. The J segment lost 6 bases and the V segment lost 6 bases, leaving 15 bases of the junction unmatched. There are 18 residues in the CDR3.

The chain couples TRBV30 to TRBJ2-1, with 8 bases lining up with TRBD2. Germline CDR1 GTSNPN, CDR2 SVGIG (reference sequence). The CDR3 consists of 11 residues. The junction had 9 bases not matched to a gene; V was cut back by 7 bases and J by 13 bases. Here the CDR3 reads CAYSVGLGQFF. The CDR3 DNA reads TGTGCCTATTCCGTGGGACTAGGTCAGTTCTTC.

This sequence joins TRBV21-1 and TRBJ2-2; the table names TRBD2, a call not compared with the DNA. TRBV21-1 represents a pseudogene. The CDR3 spans 17 residues. Written as DNA, the CDR3 is TGTGCCAGCAAGAAGGGACTAGCGGGGGAGAACACCGGGGAGCTGTTTTTT. It yields the protein CASKKGLAGENTGELFF.

The rearrangement uses TRBV7-2 and TRBJ2-5; 11 bases agree with TRBD1. The CDR3 contains 15 residues. CDR1 and CDR2 from the germline V gene are SGHTA and FQGNSA. J was trimmed by 4 bases and V by 3 bases; bases with no gene match: 4. CDR3 loop: CASSFEGQGGETQYF. The CDR3 DNA reads as TGTGCCAGCAGCTTCGAGGGACAGGGGGGAGAGACCCAGTACTTC. The variable domain in full, completed from reference TRBV7-2 and TRBJ2-5, reads GAGVSQSPSNKVTEKGKDVELRCDPISGHTALYWYRQSLGQGLEFLIYFQGNSAPDKSGLPSDRFSAERTGGSVSTLTIQRTQQEDSAVYLCASSFEGQGGETQYFGPGTRLLVL.

The V and J genes are TRBV9 and TRBJ2-2, with TRBD1 as a possible D gene (5 bases). Germline V lookup: CDR1 SGDLS, CDR2 YYNGEE. V shed 0 bases and J shed 5 bases, with 11 bases lying between them. The CDR3 runs to 15 residues. DNA for the CDR3: TGTGCCAGCAGCGTAGCTGGGGCGAGAACCGGGGAGCTGTTTTTT. Translation: CASSVAGARTGELFF.

The chain couples TRBV4-2 to TRBJ2-3, with TRBD2 as a possible D gene (7 bases). The V gene lost 3 bases and the J gene lost 6 bases, with 13 bases spanning the gap. There are 14 residues in the CDR3. Germline lookup yields CDR1 LGHNA and CDR2 YNFKEQ. The CDR3 region is CASSQLRGRDTQYF. The CDR3 DNA sequence: TGTGCCAGCAGCCAGTTGCGGGGGCGGGATACGCAGTATTTT.

The CDR3 region is CASSETDTNYGYTF. The CDR3 DNA reads TGTGCCAGCAGTGAGACAGATACTAACTATGGCTACACCTTC. The chain joins TRBV6-1 to TRBJ1-2; D perhaps matches TRBD1 (5 bases). Germline V lookup: CDR1 MNHNS, CDR2 SASEGT. Trimming stripped 3 bases from V and 0 bases from J, with 8 bases between. CDR3 length: 14 amino acids.

The V call is TRBV10-3, the J call TRBJ1-1, with 9 bases lining up with TRBD1. The length of the CDR3 is 14 residues. V was pared by 6 bases and J by 4 bases, with 6 bases of the junction left unmatched. Per the germline V gene, CDR1 is ENHRY and CDR2 is SYGVKD. The CDR3 loop reads CAIRDRGSSTEAFF. The CDR3 bases are TGTGCCATCAGGGACAGGGGATCTAGCACTGAAGCTTTCTTT.

V and J are TRBV7-9 and TRBJ1-1; D may be TRBD1 (5 bases). In germline, CDR1 is SEHNR, CDR2 FQNEAQ (reference sequence). The CDR3 runs to 13 residues. The V and J ends lost 3 bases and 5 bases respectively, with 10 bases between them. The DNA of the CDR3 is TGTGCCAGCAGCTTCAGGGCGGGGACTGAAGCTTTCTTT. Translating it yields CASSFRAGTEAFF. The whole variable domain, filled in from reference TRBV7-9 and TRBJ1-1, reads DTGVSQNPRHKITKRGQNVTFRCDPISEHNRLYWYRQTLGQGPEFLTYFQNEAQLEKSRLLSDRFSAERPKGSFSTLEIQRTEQGDSAMYLCASSFRAGTEAFFGQGTRLTVV.

This rearrangement joins TRBV7-9 to TRBJ1-4, with TRBD1 matching 7 bases. The CDR3 is made up of 14 amino acids. Germline-derived CDR1 and CDR2 are SEHNR and FQNEAQ (reference sequence). The trim removed 6 bases at V and 3 bases at J, leaving 4 bases unmatched. CDR3 loop: CASRTGTANEKLFF. The CDR3 nucleotides are TGTGCCAGCAGGACAGGGACAGCTAATGAAAAACTGTTTTTT. The variable domain in full, completed from reference TRBV7-9 and TRBJ1-4, reads DTGVSQNPRHKITKRGQNVTFRCDPISEHNRLYWYRQTLGQGPEFLTYFQNEAQLEKSRLLSDRFSAERPKGSFSTLEIQRTEQGDSAMYLCASRTGTANEKLFFGSGTQLSVL.

The J gene is TRBJ1-1, the V gene TRBV10-1, with D possibly matching TRBD1 (5 bases). Trimming took off 2 bases at V and 1 base at J, with 11 bases between the two ends. The CDR3 runs to 15 residues. Germline loops: CDR1 WNHNN, CDR2 SYGVQD (reference sequence). The CDR3 DNA is TGCGCCAGCAGTGAGGAGGGGACTCCGAACACTGAAGCTTTCTTT. Encoded protein: CASSEEGTPNTEAFF.

This clone was seen only a few times. The DNA of the CDR3 is TGTGCCAGCAGCTTAACGGTCCGGGACAGTTTCTACAATGAGCAGTTCTTC. This sequence encodes CASSLTVRDSFYNEQFF. The chain carries TRBV7-3 and TRBJ2-1; 7 positions match TRBD1. With 0 bases clipped from V and 3 bases from J, the junction kept 8 bases outside the gene matches. The CDR3 contains 17 residues. CDR1 and CDR2 (germline): SGHTA, FQGTGA.

This clone came up once. CDR3 sequence: CASSSNRGNQPQHF. The CDR3 DNA follows: TGTGCCAGCAGTAGCAATCGGGGCAATCAGCCCCAGCATTTT. The chain recombines TRBV28 with TRBJ1-5, with D uncertain. CDR1 and CDR2 (germline): MDHEN, SYDVKM. This CDR3 comprises 14 residues. Trimming removed 5 bases at V and 2 bases at J, with 10 bases between.

This clone came up a few times. The rearrangement joins TRBV5-1 to TRBJ1-1, with TRBD1 identical over 7 bases. J lost 2 bases, V lost 1 base, and 2 bases had no gene match. The CDR3 covers 14 residues. Germline CDR1 SGHRS, CDR2 YFSETQ. This CDR3 is CASSLRDSNTEAFF. CDR3 in DNA: TGCGCCAGCAGCTTGCGGGACAGTAACACTGAAGCTTTCTTT.

In this sample, this clone turned up a few times. The V and J genes are TRBV19 and TRBJ1-1, with 7 bases identical to TRBD1. The V gene end was trimmed by 6 bases and the J gene end by 1 base; junction bases not matched to a gene: 2. Germline CDR1 is LNHDA and CDR2 is SQIVND (reference sequence). CDR3 length: 13 residues. Here the CDR3 DNA reads TGTGCCAGTAGAGAGGGGGCGAACACTGAAGCTTTCTTT. Its translation is CASREGANTEAFF.

V usage is TRBV9 and J usage is TRBJ2-1, with 9 bases matching TRBD1. Trimming removed 2 bases from V and 2 bases from J; junction bases left unmatched: 2. Germline CDR1 is SGDLS and CDR2 is YYNGEE. The CDR3 extends over 15 amino acids. The CDR3 DNA reads TGTGCCAGCAGCGTCGGGACAGGGACCTACAATGAGCAGTTCTTC. Residues: CASSVGTGTYNEQFF.

As to this clone: The junction and the germline gene differ at one end; a read error may be behind it. The chain is built from TRBV4-1 and TRBJ2-7; D possibly corresponds to TRBD1 (5 bases). CDR3 length: 14 residues. Germline V CDR1 and CDR2: MGHRA, YSYEKL. In nucleotides, the CDR3 is TGCGCCATCAGCAGGACAACTGACTCCTACGAGCAGTACTTC. Encoded protein: CAISRTTDSYEQYF.

The rearrangement uses TRBV7-3 and TRBJ1-4; 7 nucleotides align to TRBD1. This CDR3 region has 14 residues. The germline CDR1 and CDR2 sequences are SGHTA and FQGTGA. V trimming: 5 bases; J trimming: 5 bases; junction bases outside the gene matches: 5. The CDR3: CASSLGQANEKLFF. The DNA for the CDR3 is TGTGCCAGCAGCCTCGGACAGGCCAATGAAAAACTGTTTTTT.

CDR3 nucleotides: TGCGCCAGCTCATCAGGGGCCTTGTGGCCAGTGGATGGCTACACCTTC. Its protein product is CASSSGALWPVDGYTF. This chain joins TRBV5-1 and TRBJ1-2; TRBD1 might be the D (6 bases). This CDR3 contains 16 residues. V was pared by 7 bases and J by 6 bases, with 25 bases between. The germline V gene has CDR1 SGHRS and CDR2 YFSETQ.

The J gene is TRBJ2-3, the V gene TRBV27, with 15 bases matching TRBD2. This CDR3 has 18 residues. V shed 4 bases, J shed 2 bases, and the junction held 7 bases outside the gene matches. The germline gives CDR1 MNHEY, CDR2 SMNVEV (reference sequence). The DNA for the CDR3 is TGTGCCAGCAGTTCAACTCGGACTAGCGGGGGGGCCACAGATACGCAGTATTTT. Its protein is CASSSTRTSGGATDTQYF.